Each of the 2 T cell receptor beta chains below was sequenced from the same sample in a study of shared clonotypes between healthy human individuals (dated by TCRdb to 2019 to 2021). Library preparation used the immunoSEQ multiplex PCR assay. TCRdb carries this immuneACCESS record with in-frame sequences only. Its versions omit some clonotypes, under half of them owing to an unresolved V gene in the studies checked, with the rest unexplained. The sample data list about 2.1 million clones, and roughly 93% of these were observed just once. 1.5% to 2% of the sample is in the top ten clones. CD8 naive samples consisted of CD45RO-negative cells that were positively selected for CCR7, yielding a CD45RA+CCR7+ population without TemRA cells. The sequenced material came from naive CD8+ T cells from PBMCs. This sample's cell subset or site label indicates: CD45RA+CCR7+. These receptors were collected from a young man in good health. Some clones in this sample may be carry-over from other donors' samples.

The CDR3 DNA reads TGTGCCAGCAGTCCCCGGGGGGGGAACTATGGCTACACCTTC. It encodes CASSPRGGNYGYTF. The chain is built from TRBV27 and TRBJ1-2; D is perhaps TRBD1 (5 bases). The germline gives CDR1 MNHEY, CDR2 SMNVEV (reference sequence). V was pared by 5 bases and J by 2 bases, with 12 bases between. The CDR3 is 14 residues long.

V and J are TRBV10-3 and TRBJ1-2, with TRBD1 matching 9 bases. Germline assignment: CDR1 ENHRY and CDR2 SYGVKD. Trimming took 3 bases from V and 4 from J; bases not matched to a gene: 9. This CDR3 spans 16 amino acids. The CDR3 is CAISDSGTGIGYGYTF. CDR3 bases: TGTGCCATCAGTGATAGTGGGACAGGGATCGGCTATGGCTACACCTTC.